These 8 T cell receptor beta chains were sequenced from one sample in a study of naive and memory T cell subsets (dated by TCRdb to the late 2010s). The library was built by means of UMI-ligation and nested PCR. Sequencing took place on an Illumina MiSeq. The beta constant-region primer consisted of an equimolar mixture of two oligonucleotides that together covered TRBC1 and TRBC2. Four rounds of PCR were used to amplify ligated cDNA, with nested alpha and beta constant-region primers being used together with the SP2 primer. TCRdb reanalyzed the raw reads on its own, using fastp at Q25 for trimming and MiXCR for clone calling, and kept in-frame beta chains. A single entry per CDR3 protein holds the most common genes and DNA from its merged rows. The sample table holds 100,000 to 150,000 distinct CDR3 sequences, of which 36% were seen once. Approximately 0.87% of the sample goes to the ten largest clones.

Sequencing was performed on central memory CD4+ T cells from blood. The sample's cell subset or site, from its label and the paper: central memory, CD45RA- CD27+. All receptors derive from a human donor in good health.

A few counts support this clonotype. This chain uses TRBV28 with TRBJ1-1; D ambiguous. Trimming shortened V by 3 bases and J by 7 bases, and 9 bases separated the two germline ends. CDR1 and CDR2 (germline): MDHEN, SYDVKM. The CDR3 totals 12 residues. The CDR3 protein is CASSFGRYEAFF. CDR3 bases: TGTGCCAGCAGTTTCGGCAGATATGAAGCTTTCTTT.

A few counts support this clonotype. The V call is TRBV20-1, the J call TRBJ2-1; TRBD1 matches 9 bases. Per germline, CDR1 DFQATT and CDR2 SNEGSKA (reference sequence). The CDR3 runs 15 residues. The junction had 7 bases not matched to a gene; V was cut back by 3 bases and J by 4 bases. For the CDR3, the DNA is TGCAGTGCTAGGAAGACAGGGGGGGGATACAATGAGCAGTTCTTC. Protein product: CSARKTGGGYNEQFF.

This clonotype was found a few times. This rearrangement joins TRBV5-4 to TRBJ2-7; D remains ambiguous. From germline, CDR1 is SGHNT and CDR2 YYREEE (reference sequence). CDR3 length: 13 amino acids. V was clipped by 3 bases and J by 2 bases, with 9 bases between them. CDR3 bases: TGTGCCAGCAGCTCGAATAGGGCCTACGAGCAGTACTTC. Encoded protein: CASSSNRAYEQYF.

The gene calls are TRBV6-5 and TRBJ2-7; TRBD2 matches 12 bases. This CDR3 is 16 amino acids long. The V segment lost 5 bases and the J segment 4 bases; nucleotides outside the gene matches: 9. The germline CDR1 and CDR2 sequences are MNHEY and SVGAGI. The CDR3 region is CASSARLAGALYEQYF. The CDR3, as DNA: TGTGCCAGCAGTGCCCGACTAGCGGGAGCTCTGTACGAGCAGTACTTC.

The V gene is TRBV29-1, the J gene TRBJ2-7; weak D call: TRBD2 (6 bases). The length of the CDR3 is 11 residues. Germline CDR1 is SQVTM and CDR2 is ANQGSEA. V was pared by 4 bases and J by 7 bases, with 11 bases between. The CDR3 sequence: CSVGGGTEQYF. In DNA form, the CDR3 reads TGCAGCGTTGGGGGCGGGACTGAGCAGTACTTC.

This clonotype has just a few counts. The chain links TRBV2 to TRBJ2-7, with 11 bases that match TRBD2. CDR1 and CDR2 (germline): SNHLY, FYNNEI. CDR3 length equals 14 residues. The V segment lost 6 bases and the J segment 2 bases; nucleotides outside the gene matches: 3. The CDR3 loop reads CASRGLAVPYEQYF. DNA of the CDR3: TGTGCCAGCAGGGGACTAGCGGTACCCTACGAGCAGTACTTC.

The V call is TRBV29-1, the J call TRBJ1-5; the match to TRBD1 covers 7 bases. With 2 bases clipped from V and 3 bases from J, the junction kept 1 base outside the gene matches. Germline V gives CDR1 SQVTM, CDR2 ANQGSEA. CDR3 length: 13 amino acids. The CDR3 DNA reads TGCAGCGTTGAAACAGGGGCCAATCAGCCCCAGCATTTT. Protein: CSVETGANQPQHF.

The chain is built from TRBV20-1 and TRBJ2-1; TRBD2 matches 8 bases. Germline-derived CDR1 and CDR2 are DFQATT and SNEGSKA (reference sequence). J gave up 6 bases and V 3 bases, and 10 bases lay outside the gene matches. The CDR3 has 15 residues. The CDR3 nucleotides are TGCAGTGCTAGCCCTGGAGCGGGAGCCGGCAATGAGCAGTTCTTC. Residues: CSASPGAGAGNEQFF.